What follows are 25 T cell receptor beta chains derived from one specimen sequenced in a study of T-cell reconstitution after alpha-beta-depleted transplantation in children. The TCRbeta library was prepared with unique molecular identifiers. TCRdb re-analysed the PCR reads in MiXCR, keeping a single row per CDR3 protein. The sample consists of hundreds of thousands of distinct CDR3 sequences, around 12% of them appearing once. The sample in question was PBMCs, obtained before TCRalphabeta/CD19-depleted stem cell transplant. Receptor source: a girl aged 2 to 10 with congenital amegakaryocytic thrombocytopenia, due to receive a stem cell transplant.

In this sample, this clonotype turned up a few times. This chain uses TRBV7-9 with TRBJ2-5; D gene unclear. V lost 10 bases, J lost 5 bases, and 14 bases lay in between. The CDR3 is 12 residues long. Germline CDR1 SEHNR, CDR2 FQNEAQ (reference sequence). This chain's CDR3 is CATSGRSETQYF. The CDR3 nucleotides are TGTGCCACCAGTGGTCGTTCGGAGACCCAGTACTTC.

This clonotype was picked up many times. The J gene is TRBJ2-3, the V gene TRBV6-1; D gene unclear. CDR3 length: 15 amino acids. Germline V gives CDR1 MNHNS, CDR2 SASEGT. Trimming stripped 6 bases from V and 0 bases from J, with 13 bases between. This CDR3 is CASRNEVRSTDTQYF. CDR3 nucleotides: TGTGCCAGCAGGAACGAGGTCCGAAGCACAGATACGCAGTATTTT.

The chain combines TRBV20-1 with TRBJ2-7, with D unresolved. CDR1 is DFQATT and CDR2 is SNEGSKA in the germline V gene (reference sequence). Trimming stripped 0 bases from V and 8 bases from J, with 11 bases between. This CDR3 is built from 12 residues. The CDR3, as DNA: TGCAGTGCTAGAGATATAGGAATCAAGCAGTACTTC. Translated: CSARDIGIKQYF.

This clonotype has at least ten counts. The chain employs TRBV20-1 and TRBJ2-5; 11 bases map to TRBD1. Germline V gene sequence: CDR1 DFQATT, CDR2 SNEGSKA (reference sequence). With 6 bases clipped from V and 5 bases from J, the junction kept 5 bases outside the gene matches. The CDR3 runs 13 residues. The CDR3 protein is CSARTGGSETQYF. As DNA, the CDR3 is TGCAGTGCCCGGACAGGGGGCTCGGAGACCCAGTACTTC.

The sample holds a few counts of this clonotype. The chain uses TRBV7-2 and TRBJ2-1; D is uncertain. CDR3 size: 13 residues. The germline CDR1 and CDR2 sequences are SGHTA and FQGNSA. V was cut by 4 bases and J by 5 bases, with 9 bases left in between. The DNA for the CDR3 is TGTGCCAGCAGCTCTCCAGTTCACAATGAGCAGTTCTTC. It specifies CASSSPVHNEQFF.

This clonotype came up many times. The chain recombines TRBV20-1 with TRBJ1-3; the match to TRBD1 covers 7 bases. The CDR3 has 17 residues. Germline V gene data show CDR1 as DFQATT and CDR2 as SNEGSKA (reference sequence). V lost 1 base and J lost 5; bases outside the gene matches: 14. The CDR3 protein is CSARAATGTSDRNTIYF. DNA for the CDR3: TGCAGTGCTAGAGCTGCGACAGGGACATCGGACAGAAACACCATATATTTT.

This sequence joins TRBV20-1 and TRBJ2-2; 10 nucleotides agree with TRBD1. CDR1 is DFQATT and CDR2 is SNEGSKA in the germline V gene (reference sequence). V shed 4 bases, J shed 3 bases, and the junction held 8 bases outside the gene matches. The CDR3 length is 16 residues. CDR3 sequence reads: CSATRDRGGYTGELFF. The CDR3 nucleotides read TGCAGTGCTACCAGGGACAGGGGAGGTTACACCGGGGAGCTGTTTTTT.

The chain links TRBV12-3 or TRBV12-4 to TRBJ2-1; D perhaps matches TRBD2 (6 bases). There are 19 residues in the CDR3. V lost 7 bases and J 5 bases, leaving 30 bases between the germline ends. CDR3 in DNA: TGTGCCAGCACCCTGACTTCACTAGCCAACTATCCTAATCACAATGAGCAGTTCTTC. It codes for CASTLTSLANYPNHNEQFF.

The chain combines TRBV10-3 with TRBJ1-6, with D uncertain. This CDR3 has 14 residues. CDR1 is ENHRY and CDR2 is SYGVKD in the germline V gene. The V gene lost 6 bases and the J gene lost 9 bases, with 15 bases spanning the gap. CDR3 DNA sequence: TGTGCCATCAGCCTCACGGAGTTGGCTTCACCCCTCCACTTT. Its protein is CAISLTELASPLHF.

The chain uses TRBV4-2 and TRBJ2-7; a weak D match, TRBD1 (5 bases). V lost 0 bases, J lost 5 bases, and 17 bases lay in between. The CDR3 has 16 amino acids. Per germline, CDR1 LGHNA and CDR2 YNFKEQ. The CDR3 bases are TGTGCCAGCAGCCAAGATCATACCTATCCACAGGACGAGCAGTACTTC. It is translated as CASSQDHTYPQDEQYF.

This chain connects TRBV12-3 or TRBV12-4 to TRBJ1-1; D remains unclear. The CDR3 runs to 14 residues. V was pared by 6 bases and J by 3 bases, with 14 bases between. The CDR3 region is CASSPSDGDTEAFF. CDR3 nucleotides: TGTGCCAGCAGCCCTTCGGATGGGGACACTGAAGCTTTCTTT.

V usage is TRBV7-2 and J usage is TRBJ2-5; the D is unclear. This CDR3 has 12 amino acids. Germline assignment: CDR1 SGHTA and CDR2 FQGNSA. The V gene lost 9 bases and the J gene lost 2 bases, with 10 bases spanning the gap. CDR3 nucleotide sequence: TGTGCCAGTACGGACGGGCAAGAGACCCAGTACTTC. Translated, it gives CASTDGQETQYF.

The chain joins TRBV20-1 to TRBJ2-7; no definite D call. CDR3 length: 12 amino acids. Germline V CDR1 and CDR2: DFQATT, SNEGSKA (reference sequence). Trimming shortened V by 5 bases and J by 0 bases, and 8 bases separated the two germline ends. In DNA form, the CDR3 reads TGCAGTGCTCTAGAGAGCTCCTACGAGCAGTACTTC. Translation: CSALESSYEQYF.

This clonotype was seen at least ten times. The chain joins TRBV12-3 or TRBV12-4 to TRBJ2-1; weak D call: TRBD2 (5 bases). V was trimmed by 5 bases and J by 8 bases, leaving 10 bases between them. The CDR3 extends over 12 amino acids. CDR3 residues: CASSPGKDEQFF. CDR3 bases: TGTGCCAGCAGTCCCGGGAAGGATGAGCAGTTCTTC.

This clonotype appeared many times. This sequence joins TRBV20-1 and TRBJ2-2; 14 nucleotides agree with TRBD2. V dropped 6 bases and J dropped 5; count of bases not matched to a gene: 8. CDR3 length equals 16 residues. Germline-derived CDR1 and CDR2 are DFQATT and SNEGSKA (reference sequence). CDR3 residues: CSARGLAGVLTGELFF. In DNA, the CDR3 is TGCAGTGCCCGGGGACTAGCGGGAGTACTAACCGGGGAGCTGTTTTTT.

This clonotype occurred many times. The genes are TRBV25-1 and TRBJ1-2, with 10 bases identical to TRBD1. Germline trimming cut 3 bases from V and 5 bases from J; bases unmatched to any gene: 9. The CDR3 spans 16 residues. The germline gives CDR1 MGHDK, CDR2 SYGVNS. The chain's CDR3 is CASSDGQGVSGYGYTF. The CDR3 bases are TGTGCCAGCAGTGATGGACAGGGGGTATCGGGGTATGGCTACACCTTC.

This clonotype was counted at least ten times. V usage is TRBV7-9 and J usage is TRBJ2-7; D is ambiguous. Germline loops: CDR1 SEHNR, CDR2 FQNEAQ (reference sequence). The V end lost 1 base, the J end lost 0 bases, and 7 bases lay between the germline ends. The CDR3 is 14 residues long. CDR3 sequence (DNA): TGTGCCAGCAGCTTAGTCCAGCGCTCCTACGAGCAGTACTTC. Its protein is CASSLVQRSYEQYF.

This clonotype was detected many times. This likely comes from a read error, as the CDR3 has no conserved phenylalanine or tryptophan at its end. No DNA is shown, since the ends of the CDR3 on it are uncertain; the CDR3 is the one TCRdb lists. The V and J genes are TRBV20-1 and TRBJ2-7. The CDR3 adds up to 8 amino acids, both ends counted. Germline V gene lookup returns CDR1 DFQATT and CDR2 SNEGSKA (reference sequence). The CDR3 spells CSALIVPR.

This clonotype was counted ten times or more. This chain uses TRBV18 with TRBJ2-5; possibly TRBD1 for D (5 bases). Germline V lookup: CDR1 KGHSH, CDR2 LQKENI. This CDR3 has 13 residues. V was shortened by 5 bases and J by 2 bases, with 9 bases between the two germline ends. CDR3 sequence reads: CASSRTYQETQYF. DNA for the CDR3: TGTGCCAGCTCAAGGACATATCAAGAGACCCAGTACTTC.

V gene TRBV7-6 combines with J gene TRBJ2-5, with D unresolved. Trimming shortened V by 2 bases and J by 1 base, and 8 bases separated the two germline ends. The CDR3 spans 14 residues. Germline CDR1 reads SGHVS; CDR2 reads FNYEAQ. The CDR3 here is CASSLQHTQETQYF. DNA of the CDR3: TGTGCCAGCAGCTTACAACACACCCAAGAGACCCAGTACTTC.

This clonotype was counted between two and nine times. This chain joins TRBV5-1 and TRBJ1-5; D is unresolved. Trimming pared 0 bases from V and 6 bases from J, leaving 13 bases between. The length of the CDR3 is 15 residues. Germline V gene lookup returns CDR1 SGHRS and CDR2 YFSETQ. The CDR3 sequence is CASSLGVPSGQPQHF. In DNA form, the CDR3 reads TGCGCCAGCAGCTTGGGGGTTCCCTCGGGTCAGCCCCAGCATTTT.

V gene TRBV5-1 combines with J gene TRBJ2-7; 7 nucleotides agree with TRBD2. Trimming took 4 bases from V and 3 from J; bases not matched to a gene: 7. Germline lookup yields CDR1 SGHRS and CDR2 YFSETQ. The length of the CDR3 is 14 residues. This CDR3 is CASSVSGIGYEQYF. The CDR3 DNA follows: TGCGCCAGCAGCGTGAGCGGGATTGGCTACGAGCAGTACTTC.

Concerning this clonotype itself: This may stem from a read error, because a much larger clone lies one nucleotide away. The V call is TRBV29-1, the J call TRBJ1-3, with a weak D call TRBD1 (6 bases). The CDR3 contains 13 residues. CDR1 and CDR2 from the germline V gene are SQVTM and ANQGSEA. The CDR3 is CSAQQGSGYTIYF. For the CDR3, the DNA is TGCAGCGCACAACAGGGCTCTGGATACACCATATATTTT.

This clonotype was seen only a few times. The chain employs TRBV4-2 and TRBJ2-1, with no clear D. From germline, CDR1 is LGHNA and CDR2 YNFKEQ. This CDR3 contains 14 residues. With 3 bases removed from V and 5 bases from J, the gap between germline ends came to 11 bases. Written as DNA, the CDR3 is TGTGCCAGCAGCCACACCAGGAGACACAATGAGCAGTTCTTC. Translated: CASSHTRRHNEQFF.

In its sample, this clonotype was seen a few times. The chain combines TRBV12-3 or TRBV12-4 with TRBJ2-7; 8 bases match TRBD2. The CDR3 is 15 amino acids. Trimming took 7 bases from V and 3 from J; bases not matched to a gene: 11. The CDR3 sequence is CASTYQIAGYYEQYF. In DNA, the CDR3 is TGTGCCAGCACCTACCAAATAGCGGGGTACTACGAGCAGTACTTC.